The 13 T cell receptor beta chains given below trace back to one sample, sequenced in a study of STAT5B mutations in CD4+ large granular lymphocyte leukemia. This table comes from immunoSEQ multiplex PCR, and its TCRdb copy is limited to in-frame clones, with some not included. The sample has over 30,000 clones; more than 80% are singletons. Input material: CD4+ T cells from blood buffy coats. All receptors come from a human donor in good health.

CDR3 sequence: CASSFIVGTTLPDTQYF. The CDR3 DNA reads as TGTGCCAGCAGTTTTATAGTCGGGACGACCCTACCGGATACGCAGTATTTT. The chain couples TRBV28 to TRBJ2-3; D may match TRBD1 or TRBD2 (5 bases each). CDR1 and CDR2 (germline): MDHEN, SYDVKM. The CDR3 has 17 amino acids. V lost 3 bases, J lost 6 bases, and 22 bases lay in between.

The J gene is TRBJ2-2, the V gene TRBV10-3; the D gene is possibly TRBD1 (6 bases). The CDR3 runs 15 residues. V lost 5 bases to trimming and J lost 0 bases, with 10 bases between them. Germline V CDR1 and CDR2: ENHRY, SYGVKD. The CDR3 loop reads CAISPRTANTGELFF. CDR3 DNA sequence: TGTGCCATCAGTCCTAGGACAGCGAACACCGGGGAGCTGTTTTTT.

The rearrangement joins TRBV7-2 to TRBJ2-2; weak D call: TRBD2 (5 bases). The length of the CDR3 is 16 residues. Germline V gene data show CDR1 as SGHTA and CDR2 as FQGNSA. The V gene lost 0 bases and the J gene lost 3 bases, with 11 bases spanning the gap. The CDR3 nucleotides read TGTGCCAGCAGCTTAGCCCCTCGGGGATACACCGGGGAGCTGTTTTTT. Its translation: CASSLAPRGYTGELFF.

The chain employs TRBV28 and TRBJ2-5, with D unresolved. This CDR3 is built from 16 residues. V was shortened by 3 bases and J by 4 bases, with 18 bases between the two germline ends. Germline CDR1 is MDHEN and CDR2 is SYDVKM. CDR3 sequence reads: CASSFRPGLSLETQYF. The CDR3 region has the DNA TGTGCCAGCAGTTTCCGACCGGGCTTAAGCTTAGAGACCCAGTACTTC.

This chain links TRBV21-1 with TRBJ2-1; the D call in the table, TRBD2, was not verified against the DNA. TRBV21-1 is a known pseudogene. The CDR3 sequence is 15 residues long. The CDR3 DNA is TGTGCCAGCAGCAAAGGGAGGGGCGGTAGGGATGAGCAGTTCTTC. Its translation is CASSKGRGGRDEQFF.

The CDR3 nucleotides read TGCAGCGTCTCCGGGGGGGGCACTTTGAAAGCCTACAATGAGCAGTTCTTC. It is translated as CSVSGGGTLKAYNEQFF. This chain links TRBV29-1 with TRBJ2-1, with TRBD2 matching over 8 bases. The V gene end was trimmed by 6 bases and the J gene end by 2 bases; junction bases not matched to a gene: 15. The germline CDR1 and CDR2 sequences are SQVTM and ANQGSEA. This CDR3 has 17 amino acids.

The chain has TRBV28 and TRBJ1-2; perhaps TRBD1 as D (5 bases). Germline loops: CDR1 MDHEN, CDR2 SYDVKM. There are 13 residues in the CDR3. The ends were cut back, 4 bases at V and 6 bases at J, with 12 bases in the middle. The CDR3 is CASSSRDGDGYTF. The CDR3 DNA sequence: TGTGCCAGCAGTTCCAGGGATGGGGATGGCTACACCTTC.

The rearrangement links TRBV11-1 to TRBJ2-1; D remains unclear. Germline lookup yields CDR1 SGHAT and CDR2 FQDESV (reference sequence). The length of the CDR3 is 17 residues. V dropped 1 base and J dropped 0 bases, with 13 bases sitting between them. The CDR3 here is CASSLDGRGPSYNEQFF. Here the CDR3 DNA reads TGTGCCAGCAGCTTAGATGGTAGAGGTCCCTCCTACAATGAGCAGTTCTTC.

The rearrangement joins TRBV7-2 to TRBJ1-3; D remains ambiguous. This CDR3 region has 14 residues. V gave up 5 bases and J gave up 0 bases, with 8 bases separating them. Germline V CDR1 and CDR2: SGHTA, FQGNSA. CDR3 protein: CASSRGLSGNTIYF. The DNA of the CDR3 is TGTGCCAGCAGCCGCGGCCTCTCTGGAAACACCATATATTTT.

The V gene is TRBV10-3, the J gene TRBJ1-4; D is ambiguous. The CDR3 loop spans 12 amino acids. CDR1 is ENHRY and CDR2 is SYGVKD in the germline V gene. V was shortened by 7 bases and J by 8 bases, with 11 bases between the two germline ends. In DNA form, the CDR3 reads TGTGCCATCATGGGCGACGGGGAAAAACTGTTTTTT. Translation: CAIMGDGEKLFF.

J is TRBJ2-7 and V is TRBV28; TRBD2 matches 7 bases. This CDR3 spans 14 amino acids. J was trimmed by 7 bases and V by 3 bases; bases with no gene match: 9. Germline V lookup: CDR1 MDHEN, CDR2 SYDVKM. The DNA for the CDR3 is TGTGCCAGCAGTTTCGAGGGAGGGCCGGGGGAGCAGTACTTC. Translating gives CASSFEGGPGEQYF.

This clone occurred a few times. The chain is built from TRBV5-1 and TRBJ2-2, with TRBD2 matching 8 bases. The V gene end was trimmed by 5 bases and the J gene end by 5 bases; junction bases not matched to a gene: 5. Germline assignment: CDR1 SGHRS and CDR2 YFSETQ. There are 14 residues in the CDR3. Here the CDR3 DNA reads TGCGCCAGCAGTGGGGCTAGCGGGACCGGGGAGCTGTTTTTT. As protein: CASSGASGTGELFF.

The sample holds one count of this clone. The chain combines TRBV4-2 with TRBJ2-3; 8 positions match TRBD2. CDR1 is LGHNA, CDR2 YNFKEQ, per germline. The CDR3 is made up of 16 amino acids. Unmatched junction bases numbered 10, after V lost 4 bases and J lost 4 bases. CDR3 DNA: TGTGCCAGCAGCCCCTGGGGTAGCGGGACGGCAGATACGCAGTATTTT. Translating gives CASSPWGSGTADTQYF.